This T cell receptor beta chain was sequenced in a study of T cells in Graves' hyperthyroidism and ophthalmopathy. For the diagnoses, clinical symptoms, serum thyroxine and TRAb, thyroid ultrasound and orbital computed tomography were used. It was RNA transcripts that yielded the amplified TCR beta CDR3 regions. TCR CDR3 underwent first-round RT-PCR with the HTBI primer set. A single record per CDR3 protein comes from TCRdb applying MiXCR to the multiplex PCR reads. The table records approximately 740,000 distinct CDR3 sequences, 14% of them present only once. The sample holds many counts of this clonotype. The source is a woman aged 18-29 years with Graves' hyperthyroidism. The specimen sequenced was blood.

The CDR3 is CSAGGGLDSYNEQFF. The CDR3 DNA is TGCAGTGCTGGGGGGGGTTTGGACTCCTACAATGAGCAGTTCTTC. The chain joins TRBV20-1 to TRBJ2-1; 7 nucleotides line up with TRBD2. The CDR3 sequence is 15 residues long. Germline lookup yields CDR1 DFQATT and CDR2 SNEGSKA (reference sequence). V dropped 5 bases and J dropped 0; count of bases not matched to a gene: 7.